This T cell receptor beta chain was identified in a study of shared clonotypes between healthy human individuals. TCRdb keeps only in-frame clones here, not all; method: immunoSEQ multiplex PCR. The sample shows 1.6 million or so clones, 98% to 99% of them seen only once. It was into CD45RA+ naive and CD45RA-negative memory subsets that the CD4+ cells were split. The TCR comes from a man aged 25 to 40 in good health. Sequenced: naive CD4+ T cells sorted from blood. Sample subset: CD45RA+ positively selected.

The CDR3 sequence: CASSLVGGGRDTQYF. CDR3 bases: TGTGCCAGCAGCTTGGTTGGCGGTGGGAGGGATACGCAGTATTTT. The chain links TRBV5-4 to TRBJ2-3, with TRBD2 as a possible D gene (6 bases). The CDR3 is 15 amino acids. V gave up 0 bases and J gave up 6 bases, with 14 bases separating them. Germline loops: CDR1 SGHNT, CDR2 YYREEE (reference sequence).